These 26 T cell receptor beta chains share one sample of origin, sequenced in a study of shared clonotypes between healthy human individuals (dated by TCRdb to between 2020 and 2021). The library was prepared using the immunoSEQ multiplex PCR assay. TCRdb retrieved this table from immuneACCESS and kept in-frame rearrangements only. Not all clones are present; in checked studies, unresolved V genes account for under half, and no reason is known for the remainder. The sample table contains roughly 650,000 clones; only one count was recorded for almost 97% of them. Jointly, the top ten make up roughly 0.05% of the sample. The sample consisted of naive CD4+ T cells sorted from blood. The label giving this sample's cell subset or site can be read as: CD45RA+ positively selected. Receptors were obtained from a woman aged 25 to 39 in good health.

J is TRBJ2-1 and V is TRBV27, with a possible D match to TRBD2 (6 bases). Germline assignment: CDR1 MNHEY and CDR2 SMNVEV (reference sequence). Trimming left V 5 bases short and J 0 bases short, with 8 bases between. The CDR3 runs 14 residues. In DNA, the CDR3 is TGTGCCAGCAGTCTACTAGCCTCCTACAATGAGCAGTTCTTC. This gives the protein CASSLLASYNEQFF.

The CDR3 DNA sequence: TGTGCCAGCAGCGTAGTAGCGGGGGTGCGGGATACGCAGTATTTT. The encoded protein is CASSVVAGVRDTQYF. The chain combines TRBV9 with TRBJ2-3, with TRBD2 matching over 9 bases. The J segment lost 6 bases and the V segment lost 0 bases, leaving 5 bases of the junction unmatched. Germline V gene lookup returns CDR1 SGDLS and CDR2 YYNGEE. The CDR3 contains 15 residues.

The genes are TRBV2 and TRBJ2-7; TRBD2 matches at 11 bases. The V gene's germline CDR1 is SNHLY and CDR2 FYNNEI. The trim removed 5 bases at V and 3 bases at J, leaving 6 bases unmatched. The CDR3 contains 15 residues. The CDR3 DNA is TGTGCCAGCAGTAATAGCGGGAGGGTTGGCTACGAGCAGTACTTC. This sequence encodes CASSNSGRVGYEQYF.

The chain recombines TRBV28 with TRBJ1-1, with TRBD1 matching over 7 bases. CDR1 and CDR2 (germline): MDHEN, SYDVKM. The CDR3 loop spans 13 amino acids. V was pared by 6 bases and J by 0 bases, with 1 base of the junction left unmatched. The CDR3 nucleotides are TGTGCCAGCAGGAGGGGGCTGAACACTGAAGCTTTCTTT. It translates to CASRRGLNTEAFF.

The V call is TRBV27, the J call TRBJ1-6; maybe TRBD1 (5 bases). Per the germline V gene, CDR1 is MNHEY and CDR2 is SMNVEV (reference sequence). CDR3 size: 14 residues. V lost 11 bases, J lost 0 bases, and 11 bases lay in between. The CDR3 sequence: CASRGSSYNSPLHF. The CDR3 bases are TGTGCCTCCCGGGGGAGCTCCTATAATTCACCCCTCCACTTT.

The V gene is TRBV28, the J gene TRBJ2-1; D uncertain. V shed 5 bases and J shed 8 bases, with 7 bases lying between them. The CDR3 is 11 residues long. Germline CDR1 reads MDHEN; CDR2 reads SYDVKM. CDR3 loop: CASSAYDEQFF. DNA for the CDR3: TGTGCCAGCAGTGCATATGATGAGCAGTTCTTC.

As to this clone: The conserved phenylalanine or tryptophan is not found at the CDR3 terminus, so this likely reflects a read error. The DNA is left out, because the CDR3 cannot be placed on it with certainty; the CDR3 is given as TCRdb lists it. V is TRBV29-1 and J is TRBJ2-7; TRBD1 was called by the table and not checked on the DNA. The germline CDR1 and CDR2 sequences are SQVTM and ANQGSEA. The CDR3 is 9 amino acids long, termini counted. CDR3 in amino acids: CSARTGEVP.

The table lists this clone with a count of one. V gene TRBV2 combines with J gene TRBJ1-2; 7 bases map to TRBD1. Germline-derived CDR1 and CDR2 are SNHLY and FYNNEI. The length of the CDR3 is 15 residues. With V trimmed by 2 bases and J by 2 bases, 5 bases remained unmatched. CDR3 DNA sequence: TGTGCCAGCAGTGAAACCCGACAGGGAAACTATGGCTACACCTTC. This codes for CASSETRQGNYGYTF.

This clone was counted a single time. The chain couples TRBV6-6 to TRBJ1-5; the D is unclear. Germline lookup yields CDR1 MNHNY and CDR2 SVGAGI (reference sequence). Trimming removed 7 bases from V and 0 bases from J, with 10 bases in between. The CDR3 has 14 amino acids. CDR3 coding DNA: TGTGCCAGCACTATGGGATATAGCAATCAGCCCCAGCATTTT. Encoded protein: CASTMGYSNQPQHF.

The chain combines TRBV6-1 with TRBJ1-1; 7 bases align to TRBD1. Per germline, CDR1 MNHNS and CDR2 SASEGT. The CDR3 spans 14 residues. V lost 6 bases, J lost 1 base, and 5 bases stayed unmatched. This CDR3 is CASRQGRWNTEAFF. The CDR3 nucleotides read TGTGCCAGCAGACAGGGGCGGTGGAACACTGAAGCTTTCTTT.

The chain has TRBV14 and TRBJ2-5; D remains ambiguous. CDR3 length: 11 residues. The V end lost 3 bases, the J end lost 1 base, and 0 bases lay between the germline ends. Germline V gene lookup returns CDR1 SGHDN and CDR2 FVKESK. This CDR3 is CASSHQETQYF. CDR3 DNA: TGTGCCAGCAGCCACCAAGAGACCCAGTACTTC.

This sequence joins TRBV6-1 and TRBJ2-1; no definite D call. Germline CDR1 reads MNHNS; CDR2 reads SASEGT. V was clipped by 5 bases and J by 10 bases, with 12 bases between them. This CDR3 spans 12 amino acids. The CDR3 loop is CASSRVGGEQFF. Written as DNA, the CDR3 is TGTGCCAGCAGTCGGGTAGGCGGCGAGCAGTTCTTC.

This chain links TRBV14 with TRBJ2-2, with TRBD2 identical over 14 bases. CDR3 size: 16 residues. After removal of 4 bases from V and 6 bases from J, the junction contained 4 bases not matched to a gene. Germline V gene sequence: CDR1 SGHDN, CDR2 FVKESK. For the CDR3, the DNA is TGTGCCAGCAGCCCGGGACTAGCGGGAGCGGCCGGGGAGCTGTTTTTT. The encoded protein is CASSPGLAGAAGELFF.

This clone was detected once. CDR3: CASSHTWGGRDTQYF. The CDR3 DNA sequence: TGCGCCAGCAGCCATACCTGGGGGGGGAGAGATACGCAGTATTTT. The V and J genes are TRBV4-1 and TRBJ2-3; 7 nucleotides match TRBD2. V lost 3 bases and J lost 5; bases outside the gene matches: 8. The CDR3 totals 15 residues. The germline gives CDR1 MGHRA, CDR2 YSYEKL.

This chain uses TRBV5-1 with TRBJ2-3; 9 positions match TRBD1. The CDR3 extends over 15 amino acids. Germline V lookup: CDR1 SGHRS, CDR2 YFSETQ. The ends lost 3 bases at V and 2 bases at J; junction bases unmatched: 4. Here the CDR3 DNA reads TGCGCCAGCAGCTGGACAGGGGTAGCCACAGATACGCAGTATTTT. Translating it yields CASSWTGVATDTQYF.

The genes are TRBV7-9 and TRBJ2-2; D is perhaps TRBD2 (6 bases). Germline values: CDR1 SEHNR, CDR2 FQNEAQ (reference sequence). This CDR3 contains 15 residues. V was trimmed by 5 bases and J by 2 bases, leaving 12 bases between them. CDR3 DNA: TGTGCCAGCAGCCATGGGGCGGGAAACACCGGGGAGCTGTTTTTT. Translating it yields CASSHGAGNTGELFF.

The V and J genes are TRBV15 and TRBJ2-1; D possibly corresponds to TRBD2 (6 bases). Germline V gives CDR1 LNHNV, CDR2 YYDKDF (reference sequence). V was cut by 1 base and J by 4 bases, with 11 bases left in between. This CDR3 has 15 residues. CDR3 loop: CATSRASGRYNEQFF. The CDR3, as DNA: TGTGCCACCAGCAGAGCGAGCGGGCGATACAATGAGCAGTTCTTC.

The chain uses TRBV6-5 and TRBJ1-2; the D gene is possibly TRBD1 (6 bases). The V end was cut by 7 bases, the J end by 7 bases, with 16 bases between. Germline assignment: CDR1 MNHEY and CDR2 SVGAGI. The length of the CDR3 is 13 residues. CDR3 sequence (DNA): TGTGCCAGCACCGACGACAGGATAGGTGGCTACACCTTC. Amino acids: CASTDDRIGGYTF.

V and J are TRBV29-1 and TRBJ2-7; 7 bases fit TRBD2. Germline assignment: CDR1 SQVTM and CDR2 ANQGSEA. This CDR3 has 14 amino acids. J was trimmed by 2 bases and V by 4 bases; bases with no gene match: 8. CDR3 in amino acids: CSVVSSGAPYEQYF. CDR3 DNA sequence: TGCAGCGTTGTGTCCAGCGGGGCCCCCTACGAGCAGTACTTC.

The V call is TRBV27, the J call TRBJ2-1; tentatively, D is TRBD1 or TRBD2 (5 bases each). The CDR3 is 15 amino acids. V was cut by 11 bases and J by 3 bases, with 20 bases left in between. Germline V gene lookup returns CDR1 MNHEY and CDR2 SMNVEV (reference sequence). Here the CDR3 DNA reads TGTGCCCTAAACCCCCGGGGCAGGGTCTACAATGAGCAGTTCTTC. It is translated as CALNPRGRVYNEQFF.

Note on this clone: This sample also contains other DNA sequences that code for the same CDR3. The chain links TRBV27 to TRBJ2-3; possible D gene TRBD2, 5 bases. V dropped 5 bases and J dropped 2 bases, with 11 bases sitting between them. The germline gives CDR1 MNHEY, CDR2 SMNVEV (reference sequence). This CDR3 is 14 amino acids long. The CDR3 nucleotides read TGTGCCAGCAGTAGACGGGGTTACACAGATACGCAGTATTTT. Translating it yields CASSRRGYTDTQYF.

This rearrangement joins TRBV9 to TRBJ1-3; D is unclear. The length of the CDR3 is 15 residues. V was cut by 3 bases and J by 0 bases, with 10 bases left in between. Looked up from germline, CDR1 is SGDLS and CDR2 is YYNGEE. The CDR3: CASSAPGISGNTIYF. The CDR3 bases are TGTGCCAGCAGCGCCCCTGGTATCTCTGGAAACACCATATATTTT. The full variable domain, rest sourced from reference TRBV9 and TRBJ1-3, is DSGVTQTPKHLITATGQRVTLRCSPRSGDLSVYWYQQSLDQGLQFLIQYYNGEERAKGNILERFSAQQFPDLHSELNLSSLELGDSALYFCASSAPGISGNTIYFGEGSWLTVV.

The chain is built from TRBV28 and TRBJ1-1; D ambiguous. Trimming stripped 3 bases from V and 9 bases from J, with 8 bases between. Germline lookup yields CDR1 MDHEN and CDR2 SYDVKM. The CDR3 length is 11 residues. This chain's CDR3 is CASSFSWKAFF. CDR3 in DNA: TGTGCCAGCAGTTTTAGTTGGAAAGCTTTCTTT.

V gene TRBV10-1 combines with J gene TRBJ2-3; D call uncertain. V shed 7 bases and J shed 3 bases, with 11 bases lying between them. CDR3 length: 13 residues. The germline CDR1 and CDR2 sequences are WNHNN and SYGVQD (reference sequence). The CDR3 DNA is TGCGCCAGCACCGAACGCGGTACAGATACGCAGTATTTT. Protein product: CASTERGTDTQYF.

The rearrangement uses TRBV5-6 and TRBJ2-6; D uncertain. The CDR3 extends over 15 amino acids. Looked up from germline, CDR1 is SGHDT and CDR2 is YYEEEE. V lost 2 bases and J lost 1, with 7 bases in between. The CDR3 bases are TGTGCCAGCAGCTTTAAAACGTCTGGGGCCAACGTCCTGACTTTC. Protein product: CASSFKTSGANVLTF. The full variable domain, in which reference TRBV5-6 and TRBJ2-6 provide the parts outside the CDR3, is DAGVTQSPTHLIKTRGQQVTLRCSPKSGHDTVSWYQQALGQGPQFIFQYYEEEERQRGNFPDRFSGHQFPNYSSELNVNALLLGDSALYLCASSFKTSGANVLTFGAGSRLTVL.

J is TRBJ1-2 and V is TRBV6-5; 7 bases match TRBD1. The CDR3 is 13 amino acids. Germline-derived CDR1 and CDR2 are MNHEY and SVGAGI. J was trimmed by 7 bases and V by 5 bases; bases with no gene match: 7. The CDR3 DNA reads as TGTGCCAGCAGTGAAGACAGGGAGATTGGCTACACCTTC. Its translation is CASSEDREIGYTF.